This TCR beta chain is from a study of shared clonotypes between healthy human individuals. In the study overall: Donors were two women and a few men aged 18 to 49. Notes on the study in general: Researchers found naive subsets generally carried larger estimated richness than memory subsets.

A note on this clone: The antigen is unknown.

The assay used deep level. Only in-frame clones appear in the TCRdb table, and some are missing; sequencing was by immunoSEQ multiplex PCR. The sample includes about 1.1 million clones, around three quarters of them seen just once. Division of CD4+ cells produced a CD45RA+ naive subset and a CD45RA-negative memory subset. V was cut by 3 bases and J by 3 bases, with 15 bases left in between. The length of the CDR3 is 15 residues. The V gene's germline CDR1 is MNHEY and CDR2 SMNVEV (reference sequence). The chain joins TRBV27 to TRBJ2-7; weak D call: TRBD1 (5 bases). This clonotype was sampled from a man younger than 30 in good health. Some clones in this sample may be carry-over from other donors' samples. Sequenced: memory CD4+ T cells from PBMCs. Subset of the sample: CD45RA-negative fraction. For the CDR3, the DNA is TGTGCCAGCAGTTTTGGGGCGGCGGATATCTACGAGCAGTACTTC. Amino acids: CASSFGAADIYEQYF.